Each of the 17 T cell receptor beta chains below was sequenced from the same sample in a study of human T cells and chemical hapten exposure (dated by TCRdb to about 2021). This specimen's time point label, per the study, means: patch test 3, about 24 weeks after DPC sensitization. Explained via the paper, the treatment or condition label denotes: therapeutic diphenylcyclopropenone sensitization with weekly scalp DPC. Libraries were prepared through RACE. The sequencer was a NextSeq 500. TCRdb trimmed the raw reads at Q25, called clones with MiXCR and kept productive beta chains. CDR3 protein sequences are deduplicated, and each keeps its most common genes and DNA. This sample gives more than 100,000 distinct CDR3 sequences in total; about 10% of them show up just once. The leading ten clones occupy 2% to 2.5% of the sample. This specimen consisted of whole blood, obtained in connection with sensitization to the hapten diphenylcyclopropenone (DPC). The receptors shown here come from a woman in her forties or fifties with alopecia areata. Some clones in this sample may be carry-over from other donors' samples.

This clonotype has only a few counts. In DNA, the CDR3 is TGTGCCAGCAGTGCCCGACAGGGTTTGTCCTACGAGCAGTACTTC. Protein sequence: CASSARQGLSYEQYF. This chain connects TRBV25-1 to TRBJ2-7; 7 positions agree with TRBD1. The trim removed 4 bases at V and 1 base at J, leaving 7 bases unmatched. The CDR3 totals 15 residues. Germline-derived CDR1 and CDR2 are MGHDK and SYGVNS.

This clonotype occurred a few times. The gene calls are TRBV28 and TRBJ1-1; D gene unclear. The germline V gene encodes CDR1 MDHEN and CDR2 SYDVKM. This CDR3 spans 12 amino acids. V lost 6 bases and J lost 6, with 11 bases in between. For the CDR3, the DNA is TGTGCCAGCAGACCCGGCAAGCCTGAAGCTTTCTTT. This translates into CASRPGKPEAFF.

The chain has TRBV28 and TRBJ2-7; D perhaps matches TRBD1 (5 bases). Germline lookup yields CDR1 MDHEN and CDR2 SYDVKM. The CDR3 has 14 amino acids. V was shortened by 8 bases and J by 1 base, with 15 bases between the two germline ends. CDR3 in amino acids: CASLPRVRSYEQYF. The CDR3 coding sequence is TGTGCCAGCCTCCCCAGGGTCCGGTCCTACGAGCAGTACTTC.

The rearrangement joins TRBV29-1 to TRBJ2-3, with 10 nucleotides matching TRBD2. The CDR3 is made up of 15 amino acids. V dropped 1 base and J dropped 4; count of bases not matched to a gene: 5. Germline values: CDR1 SQVTM, CDR2 ANQGSEA. The CDR3 sequence is CSVEGILAGPDTQYF. The CDR3 DNA reads as TGCAGCGTTGAAGGTATACTAGCGGGACCAGATACGCAGTATTTT.

This clonotype was seen more than once but under ten times. This chain uses TRBV4-2 with TRBJ2-5, with D maybe TRBD2 (5 bases). Trimming left V 4 bases short and J 4 bases short, with 7 bases between. The CDR3 contains 12 residues. Germline CDR1 is LGHNA and CDR2 is YNFKEQ. The CDR3 DNA reads as TGTGCCAGCAGCCGTGAGGGAGAGACCCAGTACTTC. Amino acids: CASSREGETQYF.

The chain has TRBV20-1 and TRBJ2-2, with 9 nucleotides matching TRBD1. Looked up from germline, CDR1 is DFQATT and CDR2 is SNEGSKA (reference sequence). The ends lost 3 bases at V and 3 bases at J; junction bases unmatched: 5. CDR3 size: 15 residues. This CDR3 reads CSASQQGADTGELFF. The CDR3 coding sequence is TGCAGTGCTAGCCAACAGGGGGCAGACACCGGGGAGCTGTTTTTT.

The J gene is TRBJ1-1, the V gene TRBV12-3 or TRBV12-4, with D possibly TRBD1 on 6 matching bases. The CDR3 loop spans 17 amino acids. V gave up 7 bases and J gave up 1 base, with 22 bases separating them. CDR3 sequence reads: CASTTVLAGVWNTEAFF. For the CDR3, the DNA is TGTGCCAGCACCACGGTCCTGGCAGGGGTGTGGAACACTGAAGCTTTCTTT.

The chain uses TRBV21-1 and TRBJ2-6; the table calls TRBD1, which could not be checked here. TRBV21-1 is a listed pseudogene. The CDR3 has 19 amino acids. In nucleotides, the CDR3 is TGTGCCAGCAGCAAAGTGTTGGGACCGCCTTCCTCTGGGGCCAACGTCCTGACTTTC. It translates to CASSKVLGPPSSGANVLTF.

This clonotype appeared a few times. The chain has TRBV7-6 and TRBJ2-7; 9 bases match TRBD2. The CDR3 has 13 residues. V shed 5 bases and J 4 bases; nucleotides not matched to a gene: 3. Looked up from germline, CDR1 is SGHVS and CDR2 is FNYEAQ. Here the CDR3 reads CASSAAGGYEQYF. CDR3 nucleotides: TGTGCCAGCAGCGCAGCGGGAGGTTACGAGCAGTACTTC.

The chain carries TRBV4-3 and TRBJ2-3; the D call may be TRBD1 or TRBD2 (7 bases each). CDR3 length: 17 residues. The germline V gene encodes CDR1 LGHNA and CDR2 YSLEER. V was clipped by 2 bases and J by 0 bases, with 15 bases between them. The CDR3 coding sequence is TGCGCCAGCAGCCAATCAGGGGGGGGCGACAGCACAGATACGCAGTATTTT. Its protein is CASSQSGGGDSTDTQYF.

In this sample, this clonotype turned up a few times. V is TRBV24-1 and J is TRBJ2-2; 7 nucleotides align to TRBD2. The CDR3 loop spans 15 amino acids. The germline gives CDR1 KGHDR, CDR2 SFDVKD. V shed 3 bases, J shed 4 bases, and the junction held 4 bases outside the gene matches. CDR3 amino acids: CATSDRTSITGELFF. The CDR3 nucleotides read TGTGCCACCAGTGATCGGACTAGTATCACCGGGGAGCTGTTTTTT.

This clonotype was detected only a few times. The chain has TRBV7-9 and TRBJ2-1; 12 bases agree with TRBD1. The length of the CDR3 is 16 residues. V trimming: 4 bases; J trimming: 7 bases; junction bases outside the gene matches: 8. The germline CDR1 and CDR2 sequences are SEHNR and FQNEAQ (reference sequence). CDR3 sequence (DNA): TGTGCCAGCAGCTCCGGGGGACAGGGGGCGAGGAATGAGCAGTTCTTC. Encoded protein: CASSSGGQGARNEQFF.

This clonotype was detected many times. This sequence joins TRBV29-1 and TRBJ2-5; the D is unclear. CDR1 and CDR2 (germline): SQVTM, ANQGSEA. The CDR3 contains 10 residues. V lost 4 bases and J lost 1, with 1 base in between. CDR3 residues: CSVVQETQYF. The CDR3 DNA is TGCAGCGTTGTCCAAGAGACCCAGTACTTC.

The V call is TRBV7-2, the J call TRBJ1-1; TRBD1 is a possible D gene (5 bases). V was clipped by 2 bases and J by 2 bases, with 9 bases between them. The CDR3 contains 14 residues. CDR1 is SGHTA, CDR2 FQGNSA, per germline. The CDR3 region has the DNA TGTGCCAGCAGCTTACGGACAACTAACACTGAAGCTTTCTTT. Protein sequence: CASSLRTTNTEAFF.

The J gene is TRBJ2-7, the V gene TRBV28; D ambiguous. V was clipped by 10 bases and J by 7 bases, with 17 bases between them. The CDR3 runs to 12 residues. CDR1 MDHEN and CDR2 SYDVKM come from the germline V gene. The CDR3 bases are TGTGCCACCACAGACCGACAAGGGGAGCAGTACTTC. Its protein is CATTDRQGEQYF.

This clonotype was detected many times. The chain has TRBV20-1 and TRBJ1-1, with 7 bases identical to TRBD1. The CDR3 loop spans 14 amino acids. Germline-derived CDR1 and CDR2 are DFQATT and SNEGSKA (reference sequence). V trimming: 3 bases; J trimming: 1 base; junction bases outside the gene matches: 5. In nucleotides, the CDR3 is TGCAGTGCTAGGGACAGGAGGGCGAACACTGAAGCTTTCTTT. Protein product: CSARDRRANTEAFF.

This rearrangement joins TRBV6-1 to TRBJ2-7; D remains unclear. This CDR3 has 11 residues. CDR1 and CDR2 from the germline V gene are MNHNS and SASEGT. V lost 1 base and J 7 bases, leaving 5 bases between the germline ends. CDR3 nucleotides: TGTGCCAGCAGTGAAGTGGGTGAGCAGTACTTC. As protein: CASSEVGEQYF.